This entry describes one T cell receptor beta chain. Its specificity is not known. This PCR relied on a set of 60 Vbeta primers and 13 Jbeta primers. Sequenced by immunoSEQ multiplex PCR; TCRdb stores in-frame clones only, minus some. The repertoire holds 150,000 to 200,000 clones, with roughly 86% as singletons. The data were taken from a study of cytomegalovirus exposure and HLA in healthy donors. The donors comprised healthy bone marrow donors. This CDR3 has 20 amino acids. CDR1 and CDR2 from the germline V gene are KGHSH and LQKENI. Losses at the gene ends were 0 bases for V and 2 bases for J; bases not matched to a gene: 14. Findings of the study overall: Donor immune exposure was known only as CMV serostatus.

Sequenced: PBMCs. The chain couples TRBV18 to TRBJ2-1; TRBD2 agrees at 9 bases. This clonotype was sampled from a man between 40 and 49 years old in good health and CMV-seropositive. The CDR3 region is CASSPPFWRGGPRAYNEQFF. The CDR3 nucleotides read TGTGCCAGCTCACCACCCTTTTGGCGGGGGGGTCCTAGAGCCTACAATGAGCAGTTCTTC. Full variable domain (rest looked up from reference TRBV18 and TRBJ2-1): NAGVMQNPRHLVRRRGQEARLRCSPMKGHSHVYWYRQLPEEGLKFMVYLQKENIIDESGMPKERFSAEFPKEGPSILRIQQVVRGDSAAYFCASSPPFWRGGPRAYNEQFFGPGTRLTVL.